The present TCR beta chain was sequenced within a study of regulatory T cells in long-lasting Graves disease (dated by TCRdb to the early 2020s). Describing the broader study: This study used TCR sequencing and RNA sequencing of peripheral blood to compare persistent Graves' disease patients against newly diagnosed Graves' disease patients. A total of roughly 35 samples underwent TCR sequencing: around 13 from persistent and around 20 from newly diagnosed Graves' disease patients. The study was registered as a clinical trial and conducted in China. What the authors observed across the whole study: More public clonotypes were shared among persistent patients (roughly 2,900) than among newly diagnosed patients (roughly 960). TRBV28, TRBJ1-2 and TRBJ2-5 were preferentially used in persistent disease, while TRBV20-1 and TRBJ2-1 were favored in newly diagnosed disease. Only peripheral blood was studied, because thyroid tissue, the primary lesion, was inaccessible. Lower TCR Shannon entropy and fewer highly expanded clones were observed in persistent Graves' disease patients than in newly diagnosed patients, which suggested clonal expansion. The authors acknowledged the small sample size as a limitation that may reduce accuracy.

Regarding this clonotype: Its antigen is not yet known. No base quality information exists; no much larger clone differs at one position.

RNA was extracted from PBMCs in TRIzol for both TCR sequencing and RNA sequencing. The diagnosis of Graves' disease followed American Thyroid Association guidelines. Patients were recruited from an endocrinology department in Xi'an, China. Each patient gave 7 to 9.5 milliliters of peripheral blood, collected in an EDTA anticoagulant tube. PBMCs were isolated by Ficoll Paque Plus density gradient separation without further T cell sorting. An Agilent 2100 Bioanalyzer and agarose gel were used to assess RNA quality, and a NanoDrop 2000 was used to measure RNA concentration. The germline V gene (reference sequence) gives CDR1 as MNHEY and CDR2 as SMNVEV. V has 8 bases trimmed and J has 4 bases trimmed; junction bases matching no gene number 3. The cysteine opens and the phenylalanine closes a CDR3 of 12 amino acids. CDR3 DNA is the only sequence kept; it has 36 bases, read in frame from the first base.

In-frame beta chains were kept once TCRdb had trimmed the public reads at Q25 with fastp and called clones with MiXCR. Duplicate CDR3 protein sequences are folded into a single record with the most common DNA and genes. This sample comprises 650 to 800 distinct CDR3 sequences, more than 75% of them detected only once. Together, the top ten hold about 10% of the sample. The sequencing here drew on peripheral blood mononuclear cells (PBMCs), taken with antithyroid drug treatment, in newly diagnosed or persistent Graves disease (not recorded which). This chain joins TRBV27 to TRBJ2-5; 8 bases in the middle match TRBD2. The sequence came from a woman aged 25 to 39 with Graves disease. Donor details come from another sample of the same person, matched by shared clones. The CDR3 in this case is CASPGGGETQYF. At the DNA level, the sequence is TGTGCCAGCCCCGGGGGGGGAGAGACCCAGTACTTC.